The 17 T cell receptor beta chains listed next were all sequenced from one sample in a study of molecular identifiers for immune sequencing clone quantification. MiXCR, applied by TCRdb to the PCR reads, yields one record per CDR3 protein. The sample includes about 40,000 distinct CDR3 sequences, approximately 17% of them seen just once. Sequencing was performed on naive CD8+ T cells from blood, with Jurkat cell RNA spiked in. Subset indicated: FACS-sorted CD8+CD4-CCR7+CD45RA+ naive T cells. The receptor source for this set is a human donor in good health. Some libraries in this study had Jurkat cell RNA spiked in.

This clonotype was counted at least ten times. The chain employs TRBV5-6 and TRBJ2-7, with D unresolved. V was cut by 4 bases and J by 3 bases, with 5 bases left in between. This CDR3 contains 11 residues. CDR1 and CDR2 (germline): SGHDT, YYEEEE. The CDR3 DNA follows: TGTGCCAGCAGCCCTTACTACGAGCAGTACTTC. Protein sequence: CASSPYYEQYF.

Worth noting for this clonotype: A much bigger clone sits one base away, suggesting this may be a read error. The chain has TRBV7-8 and TRBJ1-1, with a tentative D call TRBD1 (5 bases). Germline V gene data show CDR1 as SGHVS and CDR2 as FQNEAQ. V lost 5 bases and J lost 3, with 13 bases in between. CDR3 size: 14 residues. CDR3: CASSPTEMDTEAFF. DNA of the CDR3: TGTGCCAGCAGCCCGACAGAGATGGACACTGAAGCTTTCTTT.

This clonotype was recorded many times. The chain recombines TRBV6-1 with TRBJ2-7, with D hard to call. The germline gives CDR1 MNHNS, CDR2 SASEGT. V was cut by 5 bases and J by 4 bases, with 15 bases left in between. The CDR3 extends over 14 amino acids. CDR3 residues: CASSTRHLTYEQYF. The CDR3 DNA is TGTGCCAGCAGTACGCGGCACCTTACGTACGAGCAGTACTTC.

In its sample, this clonotype was seen a few times. CDR3 protein: CASSARPWVQPQHF. The CDR3 DNA reads TGTGCCAGTAGTGCCAGACCCTGGGTGCAGCCCCAGCATTTT. V is TRBV19 and J is TRBJ1-5; no reliable D call. The CDR3 length is 14 residues. Between the trimmed V and J ends, which lost 5 bases and 7 bases, there was a span of 15 bases. Germline V gene sequence: CDR1 LNHDA, CDR2 SQIVND (reference sequence). The full variable domain, its missing parts supplied by reference TRBV19 and TRBJ1-5, is DGGITQSPKYLFRKEGQNVTLSCEQNLNHDAMYWYRQDPGQGLRLIYYSQIVNDFQKGDIAEGYSVSREKKESFPLTVTSAQKNPTAFYLCASSARPWVQPQHFGDGTRLSIL.

This clonotype was observed a handful of times. The CDR3 sequence is CSARTFVEHHEQYF. CDR3 coding DNA: TGCAGTGCTAGAACTTTTGTCGAACACCACGAGCAGTACTTC. J is TRBJ2-7 and V is TRBV20-1; D gene ambiguous. Germline V gene lookup returns CDR1 DFQATT and CDR2 SNEGSKA (reference sequence). V lost 2 bases to trimming and J lost 5 bases, with 16 bases between them. This CDR3 comprises 14 residues.

Comments on this clonotype: This sequence may be a read error, since a much larger clone differs from it by one base. The chain has TRBV9 and TRBJ1-5; 7 nucleotides agree with TRBD1. This CDR3 comprises 15 residues. Germline loops: CDR1 SGDLS, CDR2 YYNGEE. The CDR3 DNA is TGTGCCAGCAGCGTAGGAGGGGGCCCCAATCGGCCCCAGCATTTT. Amino acid sequence: CASSVGGGPNRPQHF.

A word on this clonotype: A much larger clonotype is one base distant, so this may be a read error. The chain has TRBV2 and TRBJ2-1; D might be TRBD1 or TRBD2, each matching 5 bases. The DNA end lines up better with TRBJ2-7; the J call may be wrong. The CDR3 is 15 amino acids. CDR1 and CDR2 from the germline V gene are SNHLY and FYNNEI. The CDR3 bases are TGTGCCAGCAGTGGGGTACTAGGGGTCTACAATGAGCAGTACTTC. This gives the protein CASSGVLGVYNEQYF.

The chain links TRBV5-1 to TRBJ2-3; no clear D gene. The CDR3 has 16 residues. Germline CDR1 reads SGHRS; CDR2 reads YFSETQ. Trimming shortened V by 2 bases and J by 1 base, and 14 bases separated the two germline ends. The chain's CDR3 is CASSFGLRVRTDTQYF. The CDR3 DNA follows: TGCGCCAGCAGCTTTGGTCTGCGAGTACGCACAGATACGCAGTATTTT. Full variable domain (rest looked up from reference TRBV5-1 and TRBJ2-3): KAGVTQTPRYLIKTRGQQVTLSCSPISGHRSVSWYQQTPGQGLQFLFEYFSETQRNKGNFPGRFSGRQFSNSRSEMNVSTLELGDSALYLCASSFGLRVRTDTQYFGPGTRLTVL.

This clonotype was recorded a few times. The chain uses TRBV19 and TRBJ2-7; TRBD1 matches at 9 bases. There are 15 residues in the CDR3. Unmatched junction bases numbered 9, after V lost 4 bases and J lost 5 bases. In germline, CDR1 is LNHDA, CDR2 SQIVND (reference sequence). This chain's CDR3 is CASSTAPDRGDEQYF. The DNA for the CDR3 is TGTGCCAGTAGTACCGCCCCTGACAGGGGGGACGAGCAGTACTTC.

This clonotype was seen many times. This rearrangement joins TRBV19 to TRBJ1-5; 10 bases align to TRBD1. This CDR3 has 12 amino acids. V was pared by 9 bases and J by 6 bases, with 2 bases of the junction left unmatched. In germline, CDR1 is LNHDA, CDR2 SQIVND (reference sequence). The CDR3, as DNA: TGTGCCAGCAGGACAGGGGGTCAGCCCCAGCATTTT. Protein product: CASRTGGQPQHF. Complete variable domain (other parts from reference TRBV19 and TRBJ1-5): DGGITQSPKYLFRKEGQNVTLSCEQNLNHDAMYWYRQDPGQGLRLIYYSQIVNDFQKGDIAEGYSVSREKKESFPLTVTSAQKNPTAFYLCASRTGGQPQHFGDGTRLSIL.

In regard to this clonotype: A read error may account for a junction end that differs from germline. The chain employs TRBV4-2 and TRBJ2-7, with 10 bases identical to TRBD2. Germline CDR1 is LGHNA and CDR2 is YNFKEQ. This CDR3 has 15 residues. The CDR3 loop is CANSHGLAGGYEQYF. Here the CDR3 DNA reads TGTGCCAACAGCCATGGATTAGCGGGAGGCTATGAGCAGTACTTC.

This chain links TRBV4-3 with TRBJ2-2, with a weak D call TRBD2 (6 bases). The CDR3 extends over 16 amino acids. Trimming left V 0 bases short and J 7 bases short, with 15 bases between. Germline V CDR1 and CDR2: LGHNA, YSLEER. The CDR3 region has the DNA TGCGCCAGCAGCCAAGATTACGGGAGAGGCGGCGGGGAGCTGTTTTTT. Translation: CASSQDYGRGGGELFF.

This clonotype was observed many times. CDR3 region: CASSYNEGPYEQYF. CDR3 DNA: TGTGCCAGCAGTTACAACGAGGGGCCCTACGAGCAGTACTTC. The rearrangement links TRBV6-2 or TRBV6-3 to TRBJ2-7; D may match TRBD1 or TRBD2 (5 bases each). Germline CDR1 reads MNHEY; CDR2 reads SVGEGT. The CDR3 spans 14 residues. Trimming took off 2 bases at V and 2 bases at J, with 10 bases between the two ends.

This clonotype was seen many times. This chain uses TRBV13 with TRBJ2-7; maybe TRBD1 (6 bases). The CDR3 totals 15 residues. Germline V CDR1 and CDR2: PRHDT, FYEKMQ (reference sequence). The V and J ends lost 3 bases and 4 bases respectively, with 16 bases between them. The CDR3 here is CASSFSPGASYEQYF. CDR3 nucleotides: TGTGCCAGCAGCTTTTCGCCAGGGGCCTCTTACGAGCAGTACTTC.

This clonotype was counted many times. The J gene is TRBJ2-4, the V gene TRBV29-1; a possible D gene is TRBD2 (5 bases). Between the trimmed V and J ends, which lost 3 bases and 0 bases, there was a span of 15 bases. Germline CDR1 SQVTM, CDR2 ANQGSEA. The CDR3 totals 16 residues. The CDR3 region has the DNA TGCAGCGTTGAGTCTGAGGGATTACTAGCCAAAAACATTCAGTACTTC. Protein product: CSVESEGLLAKNIQYF.

A note on this clonotype: A much larger clone lies a single base off, so this may be a read error. The CDR3 sequence: CVSSPSGTGVYEQYF. The CDR3 bases are TGTGTCAGTAGTCCTTCCGGGACAGGGGTCTACGAGCAGTACTTC. This chain links TRBV19 with TRBJ2-7; 10 bases match TRBD1. The germline gives CDR1 LNHDA, CDR2 SQIVND (reference sequence). The CDR3 consists of 15 residues.

This clonotype showed up just once. Being one base from a much bigger clone, this may be a read error. This chain connects TRBV11-2 to TRBJ1-5; D gene uncertain. The germline gives CDR1 SGHAT, CDR2 FQNNGV. The CDR3 extends over 15 amino acids. The germline V and J ends were trimmed by 1 base and 5 bases, with 12 bases remaining between them. The CDR3 spells CASSLVAGRDQPQHF. For the CDR3, the DNA is TGTGCCAGCAGCTTAGTGGCAGGTCGGGATCAGCCCCAGCATTTT. The full variable domain, completed using reference TRBV11-2 and TRBJ1-5, is EAGVAQSPRYKIIEKRQSVAFWCNPISGHATLYWYQQILGQGPKLLIQFQNNGVVDDSQLPKDRFSAERLKGVDSTLKIQPAKLEDSAVYLCASSLVAGRDQPQHFGDGTRLSIL.